The rows below give T cell receptor beta chains drawn from one sample of a study of cytomegalovirus exposure and HLA in healthy donors. Produced via immunoSEQ multiplex PCR; TCRdb's table is partial and in-frame only. The sample has about 64,000 clones; over 70% are singletons. Material: PBMCs. The receptors were sampled from a male donor in good health and CMV-seropositive. CDR3s include the opening cysteine and the closing phenylalanine or tryptophan. The order of the fields is clone size, D gene, J gene, V gene, CDR3 protein, CDR3 DNA. The D gene is left open where the match is weak. Size tells how often a clone was seen (once, few, many) or the class of an expanded clone, and some rows leave it out.

size: .
D: TRBD2
J: TRBJ2-7
V: TRBV27
CDR3: CASSLAPSGGRYEQYF
DNA: TGTGCCAGCAGTTTGGCCCCTAGCGGTGGAAGGTACGAGCAGTACTTC

size: .
D: .
J: TRBJ2-7
V: TRBV7-9
CDR3: CASTQAGAKLSYEQYF
DNA: TGTGCCAGCACCCAGGCCGGTGCAAAACTCTCCTACGAGCAGTACTTC

size: .
D: TRBD2
J: TRBJ2-3
V: TRBV2
CDR3: CASRGLRGADTQYF
DNA: TGTGCCAGCAGGGGTCTCCGGGGGGCAGATACGCAGTATTTT

size: once
D: .
J: TRBJ1-1
V: TRBV9
CDR3: CASSVQGSDTEAFF
DNA: TGTGCCAGCAGCGTTCAGGGCTCCGACACTGAAGCTTTCTTT

size: few
D: .
J: TRBJ1-4
V: TRBV5-6
CDR3: CASSPLSRGAAEKLFF
DNA: TGTGCCAGCAGCCCCCTCTCACGGGGGGCGGCTGAAAAACTGTTTTTT

size: .
D: TRBD1
J: TRBJ1-4
V: TRBV7-9
CDR3: CASSLETGATNEKLFF
DNA: TGTGCCAGCAGCTTAGAGACAGGGGCAACTAATGAAAAACTGTTTTTT

size: .
D: .
J: TRBJ1-4
V: TRBV5-6
CDR3: CASSLPREGYEKLFF
DNA: TGTGCCAGCAGCTTGCCCAGGGAAGGGTATGAAAAACTGTTTTTT

size: .
D: TRBD1
J: TRBJ2-7
V: TRBV27
CDR3: CASSPLGQVQYEQYF
DNA: TGTGCCAGCAGTCCCCTCGGACAGGTGCAATACGAGCAGTACTTC

size: few
D: .
J: TRBJ1-2
V: TRBV29-1
CDR3: CSVEDQAGNLGGYTF
DNA: TGCAGCGTTGAAGATCAGGCAGGGAACTTGGGAGGCTACACCTTC

size: .
D: .
J: TRBJ1-1
V: TRBV19
CDR3: CASSIAAVNTEAFF
DNA: TGTGCCAGTAGTATAGCGGCGGTGAACACTGAAGCTTTCTTT

size: .
D: .
J: TRBJ1-6
V: TRBV30
CDR3: CAWSVDSSYNSPLHF
DNA: TGTGCCTGGAGTGTCGACAGCTCCTATAATTCACCCCTCCACTTT

size: .
D: .
J: TRBJ1-1
V: TRBV2
CDR3: CASSETGGITEAFF
DNA: TGTGCCAGCAGTGAAACGGGGGGTATCACTGAAGCTTTCTTT

size: few
D: .
J: TRBJ2-7
V: TRBV4-1
CDR3: CASSQDMSGDEQYF
DNA: TGCGCCAGCAGCCAAGATATGTCAGGGGACGAGCAGTACTTC

size: .
D: .
J: TRBJ1-4
V: TRBV9
CDR3: CASSPSGWGDEKLFF
DNA: TGTGCCAGCAGCCCGAGCGGTTGGGGGGATGAAAAACTGTTTTTT

size: .
D: .
J: TRBJ2-1
V: TRBV7-6
CDR3: CASSLGRGPSYNEQFF
DNA: TGTGCCAGCAGCTTAGGGCGGGGGCCCTCCTACAATGAGCAGTTCTTC

size: .
D: TRBD2
J: TRBJ2-3
V: TRBV2
CDR3: CASSDAGGPPDTQYF
DNA: TGTGCCAGCAGTGATGCGGGGGGGCCCCCAGATACGCAGTATTTT

size: .
D: TRBD1
J: TRBJ1-2
V: TRBV7-9
CDR3: CASRVSGTAADGYTF
DNA: TGTGCCAGCAGGGTCTCCGGGACAGCCGCGGATGGCTACACCTTC

size: few
D: .
J: TRBJ1-3
V: TRBV4-3
CDR3: CASSYLGDSGNTIYF
DNA: TGCGCCAGCAGCTACCTCGGGGACTCTGGAAACACCATATATTTT